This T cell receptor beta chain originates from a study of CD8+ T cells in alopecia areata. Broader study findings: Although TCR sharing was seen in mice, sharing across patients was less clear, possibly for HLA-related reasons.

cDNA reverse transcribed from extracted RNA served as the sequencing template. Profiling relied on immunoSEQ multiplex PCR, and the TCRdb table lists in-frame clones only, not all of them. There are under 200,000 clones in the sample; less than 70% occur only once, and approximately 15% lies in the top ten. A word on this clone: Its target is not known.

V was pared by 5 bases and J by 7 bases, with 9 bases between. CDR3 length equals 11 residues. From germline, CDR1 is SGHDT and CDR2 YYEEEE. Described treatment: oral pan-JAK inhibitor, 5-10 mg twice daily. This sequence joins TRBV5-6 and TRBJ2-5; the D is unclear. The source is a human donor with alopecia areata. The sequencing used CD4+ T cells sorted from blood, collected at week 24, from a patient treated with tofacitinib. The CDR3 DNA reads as TGTGCCAGCAGAAGTACGGGGACCCAGTACTTC. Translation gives CASRSTGTQYF.